This section outlines one T cell receptor beta chain sequence together with its context. This specimen belongs to a study of cytomegalovirus exposure and HLA in healthy donors. The PCR had 60 Vbeta and 13 Jbeta primers. Assay: immunoSEQ multiplex PCR; the TCRdb copy retains only in-frame clones and omits some. The data contain more than 150,000 clones, about 80% of them seen just once; the ten biggest clones take up 0.65%. This CDR3 has 15 amino acids. V shed 5 bases, J shed 6 bases, and the junction held 7 bases outside the gene matches. Looked up from germline, CDR1 is MNHEY and CDR2 is SVGAGI. The chain employs TRBV6-5 and TRBJ2-2; TRBD2 matches at 9 bases. The material sequenced was PBMCs. This clonotype was obtained from a boy younger than 18 in good health and CMV-seronegative. The CDR3 DNA reads as TGTGCCAGCAGTCGGCCGGGACTAGCAGCCGGGGAGCTGTTTTTT. It yields the protein CASSRPGLAAGELFF.